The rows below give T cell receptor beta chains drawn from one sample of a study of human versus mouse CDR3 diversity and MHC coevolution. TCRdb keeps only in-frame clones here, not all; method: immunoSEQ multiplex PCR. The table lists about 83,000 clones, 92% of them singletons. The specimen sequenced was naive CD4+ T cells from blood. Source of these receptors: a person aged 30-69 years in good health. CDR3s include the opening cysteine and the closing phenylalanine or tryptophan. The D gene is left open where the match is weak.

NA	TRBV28	CASSANGGNTEAFF
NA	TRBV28	CASSSSLVRSPLHF
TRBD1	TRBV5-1	CASRQGPNQPQHF
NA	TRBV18	CASSPWEEAGEAFF
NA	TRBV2	CASSPLYEQYF
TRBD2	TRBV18	CASSRVAGSQETQYF
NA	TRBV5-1	CASSFSLTGPETQYF
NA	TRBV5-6	CASSQRTARYGYTF
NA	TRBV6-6	CATWKSRDTEAFF
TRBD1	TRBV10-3	CATVNRGSAEQYF
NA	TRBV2	CASSADSRQPQHF
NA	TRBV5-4	CASSLGFSVNTEAFF
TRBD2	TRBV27	CASSLRRGGPYSSYEQYF
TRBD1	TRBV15	CATSTNRQGLNTEAFF
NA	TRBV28	CASTAGDKNTEAFF
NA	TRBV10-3	CAINRGLGTEAFF
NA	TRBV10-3	CAISEQQAMLNEQFF
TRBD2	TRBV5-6	CASSPLAGRGLDTQYF
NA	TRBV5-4	CASSPANTGELFF
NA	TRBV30	CAWSSPRGNQPQHF
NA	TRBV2	CASRRERGGGGYGYTF
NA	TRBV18	CASSPGAVNTEAFF
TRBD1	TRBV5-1	CASSLARGTGDYEQYF
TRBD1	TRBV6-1	CASSGQGAGEKLFF
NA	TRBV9	CASSVAGFGQETQYF
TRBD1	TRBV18	CASSSGIQGANYGYTF
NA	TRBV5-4	CASSLGGLSYEQYF
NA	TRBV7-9	CASSIDPGTRSSGANVLTF
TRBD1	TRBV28	CASRGNRGSPLHF
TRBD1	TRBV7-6	CASSPDRFNYEQYF
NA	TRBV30	CAWSVFAGSNEQFF
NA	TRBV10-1	CASSRDGGDTEAFF
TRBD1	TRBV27	CASSDRGYGYTF
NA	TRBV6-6	CASSYPDRNTGELFF
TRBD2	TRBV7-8	CASSPDRGAGERVNEQFF
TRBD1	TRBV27	CASSASGQGGRYEQYF
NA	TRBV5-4	CASSLEGGAALAKNIQYF
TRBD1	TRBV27	CASSSGTGISEQYF
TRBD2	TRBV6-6	CASSYASGGSGAQYF
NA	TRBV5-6	CASSTRPTTATGGYTF
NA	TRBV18	CASSPDTYEQYF
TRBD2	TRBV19	CASSILAGGPYEQYF
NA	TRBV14	CASSQNACGLTSYEQYF
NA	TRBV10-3	CAISDGLEEQFF
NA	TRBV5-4	CASSLGGALRANVLTF
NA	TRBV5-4	CASSAGTHSYEQYF
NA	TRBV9	CASSVAGGLQETQYF
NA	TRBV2	CASRGTFLLSYEQYF
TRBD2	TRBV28	CASSPREGYEQYF
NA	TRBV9	CASSVVRDRGSYNSPLHF
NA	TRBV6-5	CASSASGDYEQYF
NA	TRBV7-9	CASSPGDQPQHF
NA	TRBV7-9	CASSLERKDTQYF